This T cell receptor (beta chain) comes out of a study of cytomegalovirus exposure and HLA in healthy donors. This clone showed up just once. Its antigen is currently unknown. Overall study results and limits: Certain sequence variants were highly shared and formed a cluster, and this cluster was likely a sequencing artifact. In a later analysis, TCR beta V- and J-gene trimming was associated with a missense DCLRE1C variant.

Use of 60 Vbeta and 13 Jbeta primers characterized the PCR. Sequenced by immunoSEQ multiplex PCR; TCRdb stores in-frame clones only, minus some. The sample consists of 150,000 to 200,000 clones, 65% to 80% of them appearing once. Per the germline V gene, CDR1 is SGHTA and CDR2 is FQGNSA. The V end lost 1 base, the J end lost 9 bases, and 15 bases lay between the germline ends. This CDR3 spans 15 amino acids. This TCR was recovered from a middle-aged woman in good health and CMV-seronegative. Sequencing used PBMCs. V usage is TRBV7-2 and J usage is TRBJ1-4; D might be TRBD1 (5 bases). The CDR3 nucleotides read TGTGCCAGCAGCTTAGGCGGGACGGTCGCCCAAAAACTGTTTTTT. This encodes CASSLGGTVAQKLFF.